The next 5 T cell receptor beta chains were all read from a single sample in a study of Graves' ophthalmopathy and Graves' hyperthyroidism. RNA transcripts yielded amplified TCR beta CDR3 regions. Second-round multiplex PCR came after a first-round RT-PCR that employed HTBI primers. TCRdb called the multiplex PCR reads again in MiXCR, with one record for every CDR3 protein. The table lists almost 750,000 distinct CDR3 sequences, approximately 40% of them singletons. The specimen sequenced was peripheral blood. These TCRs come from an adult man with Graves' ophthalmopathy.

This clonotype was observed many times. The chain carries TRBV10-3 and TRBJ1-5, with 8 positions matching TRBD1. Germline CDR1 ENHRY, CDR2 SYGVKD. With V trimmed by 4 bases and J by 7 bases, 3 bases remained unmatched. The CDR3 runs to 13 residues. In DNA, the CDR3 is TGTGCCATCAGTGTACAGGGGGACCAGCCCCAGCATTTT. As protein: CAISVQGDQPQHF.

Regarding this clonotype: This sequence may be a read error, since a much larger clone differs from it by one base. The chain recombines TRBV7-2 with TRBJ2-5; D unclear. Germline V lookup: CDR1 SGHTA, CDR2 FQGNSA. Between the trimmed V and J ends, which lost 5 bases and 4 bases, there was a span of 11 bases. The CDR3 runs to 13 residues. In DNA, the CDR3 is TGTGCCAGCAGCCAAGGATGGGGAGAGACCCAGTACTTC. Its protein is CASSQGWGETQYF. Based on the CDR3 plus reference TRBV7-2 and TRBJ2-5, the full variable domain is GAGVSQSPSNKVTEKGKDVELRCDPISGHTALYWYRQSLGQGLEFLIYFQGNSAPDKSGLPSDRFSAERTGGSVSTLTIQRTQQEDSAVYLCASSQGWGETQYFGPGTRLLVL.

The gene calls are TRBV4-1 and TRBJ2-7; D is possibly TRBD1 (5 bases). CDR1 and CDR2 from the germline V gene are MGHRA and YSYEKL. V lost 0 bases, J lost 3 bases, and 12 bases lay in between. CDR3 length: 15 residues. As DNA, the CDR3 is TGCGCCAGCAGCCAAGAAGTGACAGATCTCTACGAGCAGTACTTC. Its protein product is CASSQEVTDLYEQYF.

This chain links TRBV3-1 with TRBJ1-1; D gene ambiguous. The CDR3 is 14 residues long. The V end was cut by 1 base, the J end by 1 base, with 7 bases between. CDR1 is LGHDT, CDR2 YNNKEL, per germline (reference sequence). The CDR3 bases are TGTGCCAGCAGCCAAGGAACCAAGAACACTGAAGCTTTCTTT. It encodes CASSQGTKNTEAFF. The full variable domain, completed using reference TRBV3-1 and TRBJ1-1, is DTAVSQTPKYLVTQMGNDKSIKCEQNLGHDTMYWYKQDSKKFLKIMFSYNNKELIINETVPNRFSPKSPDKAHLNLHINSLELGDSAVYFCASSQGTKNTEAFFGQGTRLTVV.

This clonotype was detected only once. This may be a read error: a much more frequent sequence differs by one nucleotide. V usage is TRBV10-2 and J usage is TRBJ2-7, with D maybe TRBD2 (6 bases). Germline lookup yields CDR1 WSHSY and CDR2 SAAADI. CDR3 length: 15 residues. CDR3 coding DNA: TGCGCCAGCAGTGATGGGACTTTATCACTCTACGAGCAGCACTTC. It is translated as CASSDGTLSLYEQHF.